Listed here are 17 T cell receptor beta chains from one sample, sequenced in a study of blood T cell repertoires in COVID-19. Sequenced by immunoSEQ multiplex PCR; TCRdb stores in-frame clones only, minus some. This table holds 150,000 to 200,000 clones, about 77% found once. The material sequenced was PBMCs or T cells enriched from blood (not recorded which). The receptors were sampled from a woman aged 50 to 60 with acute COVID-19.

The J gene is TRBJ2-1, the V gene TRBV7-6; unclear D gene. CDR3 size: 13 residues. Germline assignment: CDR1 SGHVS and CDR2 FNYEAQ. V was pared by 4 bases and J by 5 bases, with 9 bases between. CDR3 region: CASSSSGNNEQFF. DNA of the CDR3: TGTGCCAGCAGCTCTTCAGGCAACAATGAGCAGTTCTTC.

The table lists this clone with a few counts. Here the CDR3 reads CASSDQGLGNEKLFF. CDR3 in DNA: TGTGCCAGCAGCGACCAGGGGCTGGGGAATGAAAAACTGTTTTTT. J is TRBJ1-4 and V is TRBV7-2; a possible D gene is TRBD1 (6 bases). With 5 bases removed from V and 5 bases from J, the gap between germline ends came to 15 bases. The CDR3 spans 15 residues. In germline, CDR1 is SGHTA, CDR2 FQGNSA.

In its sample, this clone was seen once. The J gene is TRBJ2-1, the V gene TRBV7-6; the match to TRBD2 covers 11 bases. This CDR3 is 14 amino acids long. CDR1 SGHVS and CDR2 FNYEAQ come from the germline V gene. The V gene end was trimmed by 5 bases and the J gene end by 9 bases; junction bases not matched to a gene: 6. The CDR3: CASSLRLAGGEQFF. Written as DNA, the CDR3 is TGTGCCAGCAGCCTCAGGCTAGCGGGGGGTGAGCAGTTCTTC.

This clone was detected only a few times. V usage is TRBV27 and J usage is TRBJ1-5, with D maybe TRBD1 (5 bases). Trimming stripped 4 bases from V and 7 bases from J, with 17 bases between. The CDR3 has 15 residues. CDR1 MNHEY and CDR2 SMNVEV come from the germline V gene (reference sequence). The CDR3 reads CASSSFQGDRQPQHF. As DNA, the CDR3 is TGTGCCAGCAGTTCGTTCCAGGGCGATCGACAGCCCCAGCATTTT.

CDR3 protein: CASNPRGGLAGGIYEQYV. The CDR3 bases are TGTGCCAGCAACCCCAGAGGGGGACTAGCGGGGGGGATCTACGAGCAGTACGTC. The gene calls are TRBV28 and TRBJ2-7; 16 nucleotides align to TRBD2. The CDR3 is made up of 18 amino acids. Per germline, CDR1 MDHEN and CDR2 SYDVKM. V lost 7 bases, J lost 3 bases, and 12 bases stayed unmatched.

The chain carries TRBV19 and TRBJ2-2, with TRBD1 identical over 9 bases. This CDR3 spans 15 amino acids. Germline CDR1 LNHDA, CDR2 SQIVND (reference sequence). The junction had 4 bases not matched to a gene; V was cut back by 4 bases and J by 4 bases. The CDR3 DNA follows: TGTGCCAGTAGTACTGGACAGGGGATCACCGGGGAGCTGTTTTTT. Encoded protein: CASSTGQGITGELFF.

The V and J genes are TRBV28 and TRBJ1-2, with 9 bases fitting TRBD1. Unmatched junction bases numbered 10, after V lost 8 bases and J lost 0 bases. The length of the CDR3 is 16 residues. Germline V gene lookup returns CDR1 MDHEN and CDR2 SYDVKM. CDR3 nucleotides: TGTGCCAGCCCTTTTTCCCGGGACAGGGCTAACTATGGCTACACCTTC. Protein: CASPFSRDRANYGYTF.

The chain carries TRBV6-5 and TRBJ1-3, with no clear D. Germline V CDR1 and CDR2: MNHEY, SVGAGI. With 7 bases removed from V and 0 bases from J, the gap between germline ends came to 10 bases. The CDR3 covers 14 residues. The CDR3 loop reads CASTSRVSGNTIYF. In DNA, the CDR3 is TGTGCCAGCACCTCCCGAGTCTCTGGAAACACCATATATTTT.

Regarding this clone: Other DNA variants within this sample encode the same CDR3. This chain links TRBV7-2 with TRBJ1-2; TRBD1 matches 8 bases. The CDR3 has 14 residues. J was trimmed by 4 bases and V by 5 bases; bases with no gene match: 6. CDR1 is SGHTA, CDR2 FQGNSA, per germline. This CDR3 is CASSPQGAGYGYTF. The CDR3 nucleotides are TGTGCCAGCAGCCCGCAGGGGGCGGGCTATGGCTACACCTTC.

The chain links TRBV6-2 or TRBV6-3 to TRBJ1-5; D gene uncertain. The CDR3 length is 16 residues. V was shortened by 0 bases and J by 1 base, with 10 bases between the two germline ends. Looked up from germline, CDR1 is MNHEY and CDR2 is SVGEGT. For the CDR3, the DNA is TGTGCCAGCAGTTACTCGGAGGCGAGAAGCAATCAGCCCCAGCATTTT. Translated, it gives CASSYSEARSNQPQHF.

This clone was recorded once. The gene calls are TRBV24-1 and TRBJ2-3, with 7 bases that match TRBD1. J lost 2 bases, V lost 3 bases, and 4 bases had no gene match. CDR1 KGHDR and CDR2 SFDVKD come from the germline V gene. The CDR3 runs 15 residues. Here the CDR3 reads CATSDTGATTDTQYF. In nucleotides, the CDR3 is TGTGCCACCAGTGATACAGGGGCGACCACAGATACGCAGTATTTT.

The chain carries TRBV7-9 and TRBJ2-5; TRBD2 matches at 7 bases. J lost 4 bases, V lost 2 bases, and 7 bases had no gene match. CDR3 length equals 15 residues. CDR1 and CDR2 (germline): SEHNR, FQNEAQ (reference sequence). The CDR3 nucleotides read TGTGCCAGCAGCTTAAATGGCGGGGGAGGAGAGACCCAGTACTTC. It encodes CASSLNGGGGETQYF.

The genes are TRBV29-1 and TRBJ2-1; the match to TRBD2 covers 9 bases. The germline V gene encodes CDR1 SQVTM and CDR2 ANQGSEA. This CDR3 is built from 13 residues. With V trimmed by 1 base and J by 8 bases, 3 bases remained unmatched. The CDR3 sequence is CSVEGRGGDEQFF. As DNA, the CDR3 is TGCAGCGTTGAAGGGCGGGGGGGCGATGAGCAGTTCTTC.

The chain uses TRBV27 and TRBJ2-1; TRBD1 is a possible D gene (6 bases). V was clipped by 4 bases and J by 10 bases, with 11 bases between them. CDR1 is MNHEY, CDR2 SMNVEV, per germline (reference sequence). The length of the CDR3 is 12 residues. This CDR3 is CASSSTGFEQFF. CDR3 bases: TGTGCCAGCAGTTCCACAGGGTTCGAGCAGTTCTTC.

This clone was observed many times. Written as DNA, the CDR3 is TGTGCCAGCTCGCGACAGGGGCCGGACACTGAAGCTTTCTTT. This sequence encodes CASSRQGPDTEAFF. The chain recombines TRBV18 with TRBJ1-1; 8 nucleotides agree with TRBD1. V dropped 6 bases and J dropped 3; count of bases not matched to a gene: 6. The germline gives CDR1 KGHSH, CDR2 LQKENI. The CDR3 consists of 14 residues.

This clone was observed a few times. The CDR3 is CASSKARQGRDEQYV. The CDR3 DNA sequence: TGTGCCAGCAGCAAAGCGCGACAGGGGAGGGACGAGCAGTACGTC. This chain links TRBV21-1 with TRBJ2-7; TRBD1, the D gene given by the table, was not confirmed from the DNA. TRBV21-1 is designated a pseudogene. The CDR3 is 15 amino acids.

The J gene is TRBJ1-2, the V gene TRBV2; D unclear. In germline, CDR1 is SNHLY, CDR2 FYNNEI. V gave up 9 bases and J gave up 4 bases, with 12 bases separating them. The CDR3 runs to 12 residues. Here the CDR3 reads CARMASGYGYTF. CDR3 DNA sequence: TGTGCCAGGATGGCGTCAGGCTATGGCTACACCTTC.